These 19 T cell receptor beta chains came from one sample sequenced in a study of Ad26.COV2.S vaccination and SARS-CoV-2 variants. Stated treatment: around 19 received Ad26.COV2.S at low or high dose, single or two shots; a few received placebo; per-sample allocation not given. Sample collection was performed on day 63 after the first vaccine or placebo injection. Sequenced by immunoSEQ multiplex PCR; TCRdb stores in-frame clones only, minus some. The table records about 350,000 clones, roughly nine tenths of them present only once. Here the sequenced sample was peripheral blood, taken in a trial of Ad26.COV2.S vaccine versus placebo. These receptor sequences come from a person between 18 and 59 years old who received the Ad26.COV2.S COVID-19 vaccine or a placebo.

CDR3 in DNA: TGCGCCAGCAGCCCGGCGACACGCAATAACTATGGCTACACCTTC. It is translated as CASSPATRNNYGYTF. The chain carries TRBV4-3 and TRBJ1-2; D gene ambiguous. The germline V and J ends were trimmed by 4 bases and 1 base, with 13 bases remaining between them. Germline-derived CDR1 and CDR2 are LGHNA and YSLEER. This CDR3 region has 15 residues.

The CDR3 DNA follows: TGTGCCAGCAGCTTAAACCCCCTGGGGGGACTGTTTTTT. This sequence encodes CASSLNPLGGLFF. The rearrangement uses TRBV7-3 and TRBJ1-4, with D perhaps matching TRBD1 (5 bases). V shed 1 base and J shed 13 bases, with 13 bases lying between them. The CDR3 extends over 13 amino acids. CDR1 and CDR2 from the germline V gene are SGHTA and FQGTGA.

This CDR3 is CAISEPKETGGGYGYTF. DNA of the CDR3: TGTGCCATCAGTGAGCCCAAAGAGACAGGAGGAGGCTATGGCTACACCTTC. The chain joins TRBV10-3 to TRBJ1-2; D is possibly TRBD1 (6 bases). Trimming pared 2 bases from V and 4 bases from J, leaving 20 bases between. CDR3 length: 17 amino acids. Germline V gene sequence: CDR1 ENHRY, CDR2 SYGVKD.

This chain joins TRBV7-8 and TRBJ2-7; no firm D call. The V gene lost 3 bases and the J gene lost 5 bases, with 14 bases spanning the gap. This CDR3 is 14 amino acids long. The germline CDR1 and CDR2 sequences are SGHVS and FQNEAQ. CDR3 in DNA: TGTGCCAGCAGCTTGAGTCTAGGGAACCACGAGCAGTACTTC. Amino acids: CASSLSLGNHEQYF. The complete variable domain, with remaining parts taken from reference TRBV7-8 and TRBJ2-7, reads GAGVSQSPRYKVAKRGQDVALRCDPISGHVSLFWYQQALGQGPEFLTYFQNEAQLDKSGLPSDRFFAERPEGSVSTLKIQRTQQEDSAVYLCASSLSLGNHEQYFGPGTRLTVT.

The chain links TRBV4-2 to TRBJ2-1, with TRBD2 identical over 12 bases. Losses at the gene ends were 0 bases for V and 7 bases for J; bases not matched to a gene: 13. The germline V gene has CDR1 LGHNA and CDR2 YNFKEQ. CDR3 size: 19 residues. This chain's CDR3 is CASSQDRGRLAGEGNEQFF. CDR3 in DNA: TGTGCCAGCAGCCAAGATCGGGGGAGACTAGCGGGAGAGGGGAATGAGCAGTTCTTC.

The chain couples TRBV28 to TRBJ1-2; TRBD1 agrees at 10 bases. Germline values: CDR1 MDHEN, CDR2 SYDVKM. V lost 6 bases, J lost 0 bases, and 16 bases stayed unmatched. This CDR3 has 19 residues. CDR3 in DNA: TGTGCCAGCAGCGACAGGGGGCCCTTTAGTACTCGAGCTAACTATGGCTACACCTTC. Translating it yields CASSDRGPFSTRANYGYTF.

V and J are TRBV6-5 and TRBJ2-7, with 8 bases matching TRBD2. CDR3 length: 14 amino acids. V shed 5 bases, J shed 2 bases, and the junction held 5 bases outside the gene matches. CDR1 is MNHEY, CDR2 SVGAGI, per germline. The CDR3 region has the DNA TGTGCCAGCAGTACCGGGACTAGACCCTACGAGCAGTACTTC. As protein: CASSTGTRPYEQYF.

The rearrangement joins TRBV7-3 to TRBJ1-2, with D perhaps matching TRBD1 (6 bases). Trimming took off 4 bases at V and 4 bases at J, with 19 bases between the two ends. Germline V lookup: CDR1 SGHTA, CDR2 FQGTGA. CDR3 length equals 16 residues. The CDR3 reads CASSSLGGGSIYGYTF. In DNA form, the CDR3 reads TGTGCCAGCAGCTCCCTAGGGGGGGGGAGTATCTATGGCTACACCTTC.

V gene TRBV5-5 combines with J gene TRBJ1-2; D gene ambiguous. From germline, CDR1 is SGHKS and CDR2 YYEKEE (reference sequence). This CDR3 comprises 14 residues. Trimming took 2 bases from V and 5 from J, leaving 13 bases between them. The CDR3: CASSLGGRGYGYTF. The CDR3 bases are TGTGCCAGCAGCTTAGGAGGTAGAGGATATGGCTACACCTTC.

CDR3 sequence (DNA): TGTGCCAGCACCGACATGGGGTGGGACCGTCGAGGCTACACCTTC. Protein sequence: CASTDMGWDRRGYTF. The V and J genes are TRBV7-2 and TRBJ1-2; D perhaps matches TRBD1 (5 bases). The CDR3 has 15 residues. Looked up from germline, CDR1 is SGHTA and CDR2 is FQGNSA. The V end lost 7 bases, the J end lost 8 bases, and 23 bases lay between the germline ends.

The rearrangement links TRBV18 to TRBJ1-5; unclear D gene. CDR1 and CDR2 (germline): KGHSH, LQKENI. V shed 3 bases and J shed 0 bases, with 9 bases lying between them. The CDR3 is 15 residues long. The CDR3 DNA follows: TGTGCCAGCTCACCCCAGGCGGGTAGCAATCAGCCCCAGCATTTT. Translated: CASSPQAGSNQPQHF.

The rearrangement joins TRBV7-9 to TRBJ1-5, with 10 bases aligning to TRBD1. The CDR3 spans 15 residues. Germline CDR1 is SEHNR and CDR2 is FQNEAQ (reference sequence). V dropped 5 bases and J dropped 6; count of bases not matched to a gene: 7. The CDR3 region is CASSPTGGRGQPQHF. For the CDR3, the DNA is TGTGCCAGCAGCCCGACAGGGGGCAGGGGTCAGCCCCAGCATTTT.

The chain has TRBV5-1 and TRBJ1-2, with D possibly being TRBD1 (5 bases). This CDR3 is 13 amino acids long. The germline gives CDR1 SGHRS, CDR2 YFSETQ. Trimming pared 9 bases from V and 6 bases from J, leaving 18 bases between. The chain's CDR3 is CATPSEGMDGYTF. CDR3 sequence (DNA): TGCGCCACCCCCTCGGAGGGGATGGATGGCTACACCTTC.

This chain joins TRBV18 and TRBJ1-5; no reliable D call. This CDR3 has 15 residues. V was pared by 5 bases and J by 0 bases, with 11 bases between. Germline V lookup: CDR1 KGHSH, CDR2 LQKENI. CDR3 coding DNA: TGTGCCAGCTCAATACAAGAGAATAGCAATCAGCCCCAGCATTTT. Translation gives CASSIQENSNQPQHF.

The rearrangement links TRBV6-5 to TRBJ1-6; weak D call: TRBD1 (5 bases). The CDR3 contains 15 residues. The ends were cut back, 2 bases at V and 7 bases at J, with 12 bases in the middle. The germline gives CDR1 MNHEY, CDR2 SVGAGI. The CDR3 bases are TGTGCCAGCAGTTACGAGTGGAGGGGCAATTCACCCCTCCACTTT. Protein sequence: CASSYEWRGNSPLHF.

V usage is TRBV7-6 and J usage is TRBJ1-1, with D maybe TRBD1 (5 bases). Germline values: CDR1 SGHVS, CDR2 FNYEAQ. The CDR3 runs 13 residues. The V and J ends lost 5 bases and 1 base respectively, with 8 bases between them. As DNA, the CDR3 is TGTGCCAGCAGCACACAGGCGAACACTGAAGCTTTCTTT. Translated: CASSTQANTEAFF.

V and J are TRBV9 and TRBJ1-2; TRBD1 matches 11 bases. The CDR3 is 13 residues long. Germline CDR1 and CDR2: SGDLS and YYNGEE. The ends lost 3 bases at V and 7 bases at J; junction bases unmatched: 2. Written as DNA, the CDR3 is TGTGCCAGCAGCGCCGGGACAGGGGGTGGCTACACCTTC. Its translation is CASSAGTGGGYTF.

This chain uses TRBV29-1 with TRBJ1-1; TRBD1 is a possible D gene (6 bases). Deletions cut 6 bases from V and 4 bases from J, with 18 bases between. CDR3 length: 14 amino acids. From germline, CDR1 is SQVTM and CDR2 ANQGSEA. Here the CDR3 DNA reads TGCAGCGTAGACTTACAGGGTATAGGCACTGAAGCTTTCTTT. Protein sequence: CSVDLQGIGTEAFF.

The chain combines TRBV10-3 with TRBJ2-7; TRBD2 aligns across 8 bases. V lost 6 bases to trimming and J lost 0 bases; unmatched junction nucleotides: 19. CDR1 is ENHRY, CDR2 SYGVKD, per germline. This CDR3 spans 19 amino acids. CDR3 protein: CAISPDQRQTSGSSYEQYF. In DNA form, the CDR3 reads TGTGCCATCAGCCCCGACCAAAGGCAAACTAGCGGCAGCTCCTACGAGCAGTACTTC.